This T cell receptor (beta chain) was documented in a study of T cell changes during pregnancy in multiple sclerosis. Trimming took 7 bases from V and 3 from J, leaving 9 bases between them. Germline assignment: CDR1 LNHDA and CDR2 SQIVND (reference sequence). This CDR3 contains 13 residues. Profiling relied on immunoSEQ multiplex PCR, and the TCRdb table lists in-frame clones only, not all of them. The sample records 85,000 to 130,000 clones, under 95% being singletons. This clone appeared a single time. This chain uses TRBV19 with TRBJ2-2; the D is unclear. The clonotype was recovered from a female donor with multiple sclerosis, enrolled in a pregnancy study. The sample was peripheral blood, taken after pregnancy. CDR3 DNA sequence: TGTGCCAGTACCCCCCGGTACACCGGGGAGCTGTTTTTT. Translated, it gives CASTPRYTGELFF. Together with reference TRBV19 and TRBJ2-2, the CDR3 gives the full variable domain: DGGITQSPKYLFRKEGQNVTLSCEQNLNHDAMYWYRQDPGQGLRLIYYSQIVNDFQKGDIAEGYSVSREKKESFPLTVTSAQKNPTAFYLCASTPRYTGELFFGEGSRLTVL.